The T cell receptor beta chain under discussion was sequenced for a study of shared clonotypes between healthy human individuals. The CDR3 is 17 residues long. Deletions cut 2 bases from V and 3 bases from J, with 21 bases between. Germline loops: CDR1 SGHKS, CDR2 YYEKEE (reference sequence). The data were produced by immunoSEQ multiplex PCR, yet TCRdb's version contains in-frame clones alone and is incomplete. Counted here are about 2 million clones, 95% occurring once; the ten biggest clones make up 0.13%. This TCR derives from a man in his late teens or twenties in good health. The sequenced material came from naive CD4+ T cells sorted from blood. Subset described: CD45RA+ positively selected. The J gene is TRBJ2-7, the V gene TRBV5-5; D may be TRBD1 (6 bases). Here the CDR3 DNA reads TGTGCCAGCAGCTTTGTTGGGTGGGGGCCAGGGGACTACGAGCAGTACTTC. It specifies CASSFVGWGPGDYEQYF.